This TCR beta chain was obtained from a study of blood T cell repertoires in COVID-19. Original analysis: Amplified reference gene primers provided the basis for estimating nucleated cell counts. Clones were read by immunoSEQ multiplex PCR, and TCRdb kept only the in-frame ones, dropping some. The D gene and trimming were derived from the DNA, and the V and J assignments and clone size from that table. Among around 250,000 clones, 84% were seen once, and the ten largest hold approximately 9%. Germline V lookup: CDR1 WNHNN, CDR2 SYGVQD (reference sequence). CDR3 size: 14 residues. Trimming removed 1 base at V and 2 bases at J, with 8 bases between.

The source of this sequence is a human donor in a cohort sampled during active COVID-19. V usage is TRBV10-1 and J usage is TRBJ2-5; D possibly corresponds to TRBD1 (6 bases). Sequencing was done on a sample of peripheral blood. The CDR3 nucleotides are TGCGCCAGCAGTGAGTGGACAGATCAAGAGACCCAGTACTTC. Amino acids: CASSEWTDQETQYF.